The present T cell receptor (beta chain) was sequenced within a study of post-analysis software for immune sequencing data. Study-wide results and caveats: Strong co-clustering by F measure was evident for samples that had been prepared in the same batch. Multiple sclerosis patients had significantly lower normalized Chao1 diversity than controls.

Sequencing libraries made from TCR beta cDNA carried unique molecular identifiers. Between about 0.95 and 11 million T cells gave rise to about 450,000 cDNA molecules. TCRdb passed the PCR reads through MiXCR, listing each CDR3 protein once. The table shows 700,000 to 900,000 distinct CDR3 sequences, with 46% occurring only once. This clonotype was observed once. The antigen is undetermined. The TCR was taken from a girl aged 5-17 years with multiple sclerosis. Sequenced sample: blood.

The CDR3 bases are TGTGCCAGCAGCGGGGTTCTTGCGGGAGGGCCTTGGAGCCCCAAAAACATTCAGTACTTC. Amino acids: CASSGVLAGGPWSPKNIQYF. V usage is TRBV12-3 or TRBV12-4 and J usage is TRBJ2-5, with 9 bases aligning to TRBD2. The end of the DNA is better explained by TRBJ2-4, so the J call may be wrong. The CDR3 is made up of 20 amino acids.